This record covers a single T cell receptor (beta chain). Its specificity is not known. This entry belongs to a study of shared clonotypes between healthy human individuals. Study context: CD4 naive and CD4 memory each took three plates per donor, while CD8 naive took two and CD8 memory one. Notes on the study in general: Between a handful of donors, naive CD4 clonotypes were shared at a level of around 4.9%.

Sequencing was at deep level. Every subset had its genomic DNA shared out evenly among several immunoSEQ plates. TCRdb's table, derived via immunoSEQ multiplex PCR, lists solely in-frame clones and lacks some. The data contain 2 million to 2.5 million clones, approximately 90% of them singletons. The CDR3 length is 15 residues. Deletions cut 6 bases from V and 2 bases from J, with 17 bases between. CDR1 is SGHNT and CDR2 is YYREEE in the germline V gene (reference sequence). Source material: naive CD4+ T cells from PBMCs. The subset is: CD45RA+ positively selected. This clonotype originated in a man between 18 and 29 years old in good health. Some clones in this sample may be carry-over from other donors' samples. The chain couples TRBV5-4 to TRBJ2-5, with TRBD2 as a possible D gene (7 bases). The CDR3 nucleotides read TGTGCCAGCACCTTTCGGGGGGCAAAGCAAGAGACCCAGTACTTC. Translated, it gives CASTFRGAKQETQYF.